Listed here are 6 T cell receptor beta chains from one sample, sequenced in a study of breast tumors, draining lymph nodes, adjacent tissues (dated by TCRdb to about 2016). To prepare the library, multiplex PCR was applied. TCRdb records Illumina HiSeq 2000 as the sequencer. TCRdb trimmed the raw reads at Q25, called clones with MiXCR and kept productive beta chains. Records with the same CDR3 protein are collapsed into one entry carrying the most frequent genes and DNA. The sample profile shows 100,000 or so distinct CDR3 sequences; about 20% of them were found once. The ten largest clones take up under 1.5% of the sample. The axillary draining lymph nodes of breast cancer patients were the source of the lymph node samples. Source material: axillary lymph node tissue. The receptors originated from a female donor with breast cancer. Some clones in this sample may be carry-over from other donors' samples.

Of note for this clonotype: A much larger clone sits a single nucleotide away, making a read error possible. This chain joins TRBV5-6 and TRBJ1-5, with D possibly TRBD1 on 5 matching bases. The V gene lost 4 bases and the J gene lost 6 bases, with 17 bases spanning the gap. The CDR3 is 15 residues long. Germline assignment: CDR1 SGHDT and CDR2 YYEEEE. The CDR3 spells CASSRRGDGSQPQHF. For the CDR3, the DNA is TGTGCCAGCAGCCGGAGAGGGGATGGCAGTCAGCCCCAGCATTTT.

This clonotype was seen many times. This chain links TRBV13 with TRBJ2-7; D is uncertain. Germline V gene lookup returns CDR1 PRHDT and CDR2 FYEKMQ (reference sequence). V was pared by 0 bases and J by 7 bases, with 10 bases between. The CDR3 consists of 13 residues. The CDR3 sequence: CASSLGTSVEQYF. CDR3 sequence (DNA): TGTGCCAGCAGCTTAGGAACGTCTGTTGAGCAGTACTTC.

This clonotype was detected ten times or more. The rearrangement joins TRBV7-3 to TRBJ2-5; TRBD2 is a possible D gene (5 bases). CDR1 and CDR2 from the germline V gene are SGHTA and FQGTGA. This CDR3 contains 15 residues. V shed 5 bases and J shed 4 bases, with 17 bases lying between them. CDR3 sequence: CASSPGERVRETQYF. The CDR3 DNA follows: TGTGCCAGCAGCCCCGGGGAAAGGGTTCGAGAGACCCAGTACTTC.

Notes on this clonotype: At one of its ends the junction is not consistent with the germline gene, which may arise from a read error. The rearrangement links TRBV7-9 to TRBJ2-1; 13 nucleotides line up with TRBD2. Germline V CDR1 and CDR2: SEHNR, FQNEAQ (reference sequence). This CDR3 contains 20 residues. The chain's CDR3 is CASSLRRLAGGGGSYNEQFF. CDR3 sequence (DNA): TGTGCCAGCAGCTTAAGGAGACTAGCGGGAGGTGGAGGGTCCTACAATGAGCAGTTCTTT.

As to this clonotype: Being one base from a much bigger clone, this may be a read error. The rearrangement joins TRBV19 to TRBJ2-3; possibly TRBD1 for D (5 bases). Near its end, the DNA agrees better with TRBJ1-5, so the J call may be wrong. The CDR3 extends over 15 amino acids. The V gene's germline CDR1 is LNHDA and CDR2 SQIVND (reference sequence). The CDR3 DNA sequence: TGTGCCAGTAGTATAGGGACATCCCGCACAGATACGCAGCATTTT. This translates into CASSIGTSRTDTQHF.

This clonotype was seen many times. The V call is TRBV10-3, the J call TRBJ2-1; D is possibly TRBD2 (6 bases). This CDR3 region has 18 residues. Trimming left V 4 bases short and J 0 bases short, with 19 bases between. Germline V gene sequence: CDR1 ENHRY, CDR2 SYGVKD. This chain's CDR3 is CAISGRRGIPNSYNEQFF. In DNA, the CDR3 is TGTGCCATCAGTGGCCGACGGGGGATTCCTAACTCCTACAATGAGCAGTTCTTC.